This T cell receptor beta chain appears in the sequencing data of a study of T cells in Graves' hyperthyroidism and ophthalmopathy. Study-wide results and limits: Most clonotypes that expanded in the thyroid above 0.001 also showed up in blood. A model of 13 V-J pairs discriminated ophthalmopathy from stable hyperthyroidism.

Germline V lookup: CDR1 SGHVS, CDR2 FNYEAQ. V was cut by 5 bases and J by 0 bases, with 11 bases left in between. The length of the CDR3 is 15 residues. The source material, RNA transcripts, was used to amplify TCR beta CDR3 regions. Carried out on the TCR CDR3, a first-round RT-PCR used the HTBI primer set. TCRdb reprocessed the multiplex PCR reads via MiXCR and lists one record per CDR3 protein. The repertoire includes around 56,000 distinct CDR3 sequences, roughly 50% of them detected once, and 2.5% to 3.5% sits in the top ten. Ten or more counts support this clonotype. Its antigen is still unknown.

V is TRBV7-6 and J is TRBJ2-1; D not resolved. Sequenced input: blood. This clonotype was obtained from a woman aged 55-70 years with Graves' ophthalmopathy. In DNA, the CDR3 is TGTGCCAGCAGCGGTACGGAAAACTCCTACAATGAGCAGTTCTTC. This encodes CASSGTENSYNEQFF.